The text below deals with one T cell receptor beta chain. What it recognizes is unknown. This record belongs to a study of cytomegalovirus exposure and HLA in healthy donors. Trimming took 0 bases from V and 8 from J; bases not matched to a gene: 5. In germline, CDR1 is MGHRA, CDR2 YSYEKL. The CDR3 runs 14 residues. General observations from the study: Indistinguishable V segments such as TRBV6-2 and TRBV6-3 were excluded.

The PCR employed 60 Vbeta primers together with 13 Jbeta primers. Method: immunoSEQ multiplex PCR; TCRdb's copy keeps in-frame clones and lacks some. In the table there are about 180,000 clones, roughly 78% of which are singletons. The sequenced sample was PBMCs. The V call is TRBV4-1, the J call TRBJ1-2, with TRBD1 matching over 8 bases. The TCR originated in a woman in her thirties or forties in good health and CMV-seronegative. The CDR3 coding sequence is TGCGCCAGCAGCCAAGATGGACAGGGCGGAGGCTACACCTTC. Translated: CASSQDGQGGGYTF.